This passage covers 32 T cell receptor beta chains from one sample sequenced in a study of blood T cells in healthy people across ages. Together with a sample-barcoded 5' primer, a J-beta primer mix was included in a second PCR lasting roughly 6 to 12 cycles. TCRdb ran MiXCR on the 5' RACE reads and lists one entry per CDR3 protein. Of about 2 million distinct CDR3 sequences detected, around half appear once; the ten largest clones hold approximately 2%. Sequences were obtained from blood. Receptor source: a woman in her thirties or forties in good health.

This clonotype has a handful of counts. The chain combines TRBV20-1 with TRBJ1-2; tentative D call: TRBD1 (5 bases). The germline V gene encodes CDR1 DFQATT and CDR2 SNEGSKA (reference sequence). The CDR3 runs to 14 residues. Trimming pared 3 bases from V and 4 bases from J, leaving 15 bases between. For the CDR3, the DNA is TGCAGTGCTAGCGAGGGAGCAGGGTCCTATGGCTACACCTTC. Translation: CSASEGAGSYGYTF.

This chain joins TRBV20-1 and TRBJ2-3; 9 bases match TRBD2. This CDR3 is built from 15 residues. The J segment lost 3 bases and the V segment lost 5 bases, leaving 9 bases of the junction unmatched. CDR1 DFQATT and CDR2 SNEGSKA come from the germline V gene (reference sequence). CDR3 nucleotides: TGCAGTGCTGCCAAGACTAGCGGTAGGACAGATACGCAGTATTTT. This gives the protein CSAAKTSGRTDTQYF.

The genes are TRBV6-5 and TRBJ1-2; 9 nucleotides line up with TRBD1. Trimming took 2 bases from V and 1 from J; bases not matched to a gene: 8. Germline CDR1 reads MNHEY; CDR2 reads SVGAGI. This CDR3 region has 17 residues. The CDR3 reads CASSYSIRTGVNYGYTF. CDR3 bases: TGTGCCAGCAGTTACAGTATCCGGACAGGGGTTAACTATGGCTACACCTTC.

The CDR3 sequence is CASSITGLANYGYTF. In nucleotides, the CDR3 is TGCGCCAGCAGCATAACAGGCCTCGCTAACTATGGCTACACCTTC. J is TRBJ1-2 and V is TRBV5-1; perhaps TRBD1 as D (5 bases). CDR3 length equals 15 residues. Trimming removed 4 bases at V and 0 bases at J, with 13 bases between. Germline V CDR1 and CDR2: SGHRS, YFSETQ.

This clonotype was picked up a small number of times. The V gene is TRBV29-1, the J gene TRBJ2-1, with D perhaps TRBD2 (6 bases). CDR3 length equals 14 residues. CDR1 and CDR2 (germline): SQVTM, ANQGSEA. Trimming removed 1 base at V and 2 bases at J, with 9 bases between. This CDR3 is CSVEALATYNEQFF. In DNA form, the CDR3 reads TGCAGCGTTGAAGCACTAGCAACCTACAATGAGCAGTTCTTC.

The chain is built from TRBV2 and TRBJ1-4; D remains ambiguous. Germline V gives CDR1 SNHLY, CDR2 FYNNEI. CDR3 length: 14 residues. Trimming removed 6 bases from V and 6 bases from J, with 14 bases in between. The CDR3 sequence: CASRQWANDEKLFF. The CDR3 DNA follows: TGTGCCAGCAGACAATGGGCTAACGATGAAAAACTGTTTTTT.

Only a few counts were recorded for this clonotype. The CDR3 DNA sequence: TGTGCCAGCAGCTTAGGGGGACAGATTCCTAGCTCCTACGAGCAGTACTTC. Translating gives CASSLGGQIPSSYEQYF. The J gene is TRBJ2-7, the V gene TRBV7-2; 7 bases are shared with TRBD1. The CDR3 consists of 17 residues. The V segment lost 1 base and the J segment 0 bases; nucleotides outside the gene matches: 9. Germline loops: CDR1 SGHTA, CDR2 FQGNSA. Full variable domain (outside the CDR3, taken from reference TRBV7-2 and TRBJ2-7): GAGVSQSPSNKVTEKGKDVELRCDPISGHTALYWYRQSLGQGLEFLIYFQGNSAPDKSGLPSDRFSAERTGGSVSTLTIQRTQQEDSAVYLCASSLGGQIPSSYEQYFGPGTRLTVT.

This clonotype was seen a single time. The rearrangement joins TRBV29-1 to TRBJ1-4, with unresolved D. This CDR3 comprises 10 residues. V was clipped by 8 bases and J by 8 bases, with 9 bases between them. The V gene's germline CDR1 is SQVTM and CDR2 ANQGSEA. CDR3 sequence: CSILREKLFF. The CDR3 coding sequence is TGCAGCATCCTTCGCGAAAAACTGTTTTTT.

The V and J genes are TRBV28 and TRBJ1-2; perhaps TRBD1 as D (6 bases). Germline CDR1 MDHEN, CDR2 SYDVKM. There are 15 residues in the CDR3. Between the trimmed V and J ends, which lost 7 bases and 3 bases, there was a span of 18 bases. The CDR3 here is CASIPPGNRDYGYTF. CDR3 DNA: TGTGCCAGCATACCGCCCGGAAACAGGGACTATGGCTACACCTTC.

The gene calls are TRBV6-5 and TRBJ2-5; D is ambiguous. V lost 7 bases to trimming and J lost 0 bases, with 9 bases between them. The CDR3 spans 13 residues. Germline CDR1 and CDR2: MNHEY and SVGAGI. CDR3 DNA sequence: TGTGCCAGCAAGTACCTGTACCAAGAGACCCAGTACTTC. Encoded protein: CASKYLYQETQYF.

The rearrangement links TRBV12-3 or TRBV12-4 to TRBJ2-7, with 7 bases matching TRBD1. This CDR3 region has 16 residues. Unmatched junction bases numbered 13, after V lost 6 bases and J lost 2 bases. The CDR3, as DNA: TGTGCCAGCAGCCAAGACCGGGACAGTCGTACCTACGAGCAGTACTTC. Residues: CASSQDRDSRTYEQYF.

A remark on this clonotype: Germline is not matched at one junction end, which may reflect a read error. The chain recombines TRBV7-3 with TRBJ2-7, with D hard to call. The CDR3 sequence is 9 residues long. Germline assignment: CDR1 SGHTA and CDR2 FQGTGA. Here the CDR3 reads CASPYQQYF. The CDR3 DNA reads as TGTGCCAGCCCCTACCAGCAGTACTTC.

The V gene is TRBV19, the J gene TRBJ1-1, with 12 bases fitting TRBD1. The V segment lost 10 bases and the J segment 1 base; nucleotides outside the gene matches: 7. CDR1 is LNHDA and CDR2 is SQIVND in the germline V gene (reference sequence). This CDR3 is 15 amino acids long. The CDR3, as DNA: TGTGCCACTTCCGGGACAGGGGGCTCGAACACTGAAGCTTTCTTT. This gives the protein CATSGTGGSNTEAFF.

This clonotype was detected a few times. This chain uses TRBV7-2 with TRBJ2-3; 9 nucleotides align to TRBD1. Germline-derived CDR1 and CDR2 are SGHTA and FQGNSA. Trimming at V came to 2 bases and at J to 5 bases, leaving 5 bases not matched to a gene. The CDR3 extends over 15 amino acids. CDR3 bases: TGTGCCAGCAGCTTACAGGACAGGGGAAAAGATACGCAGTATTTT. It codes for CASSLQDRGKDTQYF.

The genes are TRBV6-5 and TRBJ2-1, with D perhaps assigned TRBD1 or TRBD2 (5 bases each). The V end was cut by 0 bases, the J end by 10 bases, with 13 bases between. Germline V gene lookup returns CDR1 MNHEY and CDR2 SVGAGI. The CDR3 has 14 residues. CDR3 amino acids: CASSYSPEGTEQFF. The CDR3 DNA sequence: TGTGCCAGCAGTTACTCCCCCGAGGGGACGGAGCAGTTCTTC.

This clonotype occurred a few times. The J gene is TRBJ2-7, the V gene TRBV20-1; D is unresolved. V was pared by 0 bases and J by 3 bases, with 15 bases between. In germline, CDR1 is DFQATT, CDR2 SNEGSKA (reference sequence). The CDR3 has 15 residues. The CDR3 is CSARDPGQTIYEQYF. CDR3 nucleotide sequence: TGCAGTGCTAGAGACCCTGGGCAGACGATCTACGAGCAGTACTTC.

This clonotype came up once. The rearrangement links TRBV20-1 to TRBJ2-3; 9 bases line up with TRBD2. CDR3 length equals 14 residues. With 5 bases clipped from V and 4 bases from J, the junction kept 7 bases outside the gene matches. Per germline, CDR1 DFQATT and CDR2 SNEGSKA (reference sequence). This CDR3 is CSAPRSGGSDTQYF. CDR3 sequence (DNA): TGCAGTGCTCCTCGTAGCGGGGGATCAGATACGCAGTATTTT.

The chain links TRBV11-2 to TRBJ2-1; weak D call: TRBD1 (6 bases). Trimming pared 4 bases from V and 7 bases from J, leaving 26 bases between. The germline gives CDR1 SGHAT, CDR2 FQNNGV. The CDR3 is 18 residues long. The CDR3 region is CASSSSVGRQGIKNEQFF. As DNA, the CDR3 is TGTGCCAGCAGCTCAAGCGTGGGTCGGCAGGGGATCAAGAATGAGCAGTTCTTC.

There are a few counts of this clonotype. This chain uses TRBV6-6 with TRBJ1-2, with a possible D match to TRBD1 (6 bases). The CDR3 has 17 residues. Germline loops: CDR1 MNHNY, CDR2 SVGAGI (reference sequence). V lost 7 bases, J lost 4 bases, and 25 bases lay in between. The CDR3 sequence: CASTHLGGEGRFYGYTF. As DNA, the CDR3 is TGTGCCAGCACCCATCTAGGGGGGGAGGGCCGTTTCTATGGCTACACCTTC.

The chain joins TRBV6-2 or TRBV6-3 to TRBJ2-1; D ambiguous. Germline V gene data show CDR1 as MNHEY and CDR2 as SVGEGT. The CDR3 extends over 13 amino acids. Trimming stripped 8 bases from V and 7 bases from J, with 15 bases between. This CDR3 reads CASHPHRINEQFF. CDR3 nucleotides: TGTGCCAGCCATCCGCACCGGATAAATGAGCAGTTCTTC.

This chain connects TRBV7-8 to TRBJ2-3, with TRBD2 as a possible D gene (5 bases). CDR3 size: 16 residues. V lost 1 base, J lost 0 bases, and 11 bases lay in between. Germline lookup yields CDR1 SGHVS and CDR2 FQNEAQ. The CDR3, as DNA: TGTGCCAGCAGCTTAGATCTTACGGGAAGCACAGATACGCAGTATTTT. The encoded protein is CASSLDLTGSTDTQYF.

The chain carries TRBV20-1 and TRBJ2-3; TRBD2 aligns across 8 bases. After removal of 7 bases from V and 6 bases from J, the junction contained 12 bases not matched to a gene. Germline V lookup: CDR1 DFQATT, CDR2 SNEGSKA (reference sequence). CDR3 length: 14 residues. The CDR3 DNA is TGCAGTGGCCCCCGGGGGGGTAGGTCGGATACGCAGTATTTT. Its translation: CSGPRGGRSDTQYF.

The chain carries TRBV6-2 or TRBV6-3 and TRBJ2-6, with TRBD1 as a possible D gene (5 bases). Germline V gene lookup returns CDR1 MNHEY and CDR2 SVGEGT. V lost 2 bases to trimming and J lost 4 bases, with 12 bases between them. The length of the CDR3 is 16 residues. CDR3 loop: CASSYEGVVGANVLTF. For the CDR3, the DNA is TGTGCCAGCAGTTACGAAGGGGTTGTGGGGGCCAACGTCCTGACTTTC.

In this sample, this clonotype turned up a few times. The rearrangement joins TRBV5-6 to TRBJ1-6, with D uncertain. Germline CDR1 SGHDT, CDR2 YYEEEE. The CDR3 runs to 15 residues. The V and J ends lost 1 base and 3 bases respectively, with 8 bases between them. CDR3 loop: CASSLFDRYNSPLHF. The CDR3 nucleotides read TGTGCCAGCAGCTTGTTCGACCGCTATAATTCACCCCTCCACTTT.

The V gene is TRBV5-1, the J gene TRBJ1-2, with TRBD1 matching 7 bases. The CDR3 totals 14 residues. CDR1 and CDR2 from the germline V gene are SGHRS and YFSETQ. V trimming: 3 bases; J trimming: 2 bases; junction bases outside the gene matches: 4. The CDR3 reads CASSSGTDNYGYTF. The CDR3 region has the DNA TGCGCCAGCAGCTCGGGGACAGACAACTATGGCTACACCTTC.

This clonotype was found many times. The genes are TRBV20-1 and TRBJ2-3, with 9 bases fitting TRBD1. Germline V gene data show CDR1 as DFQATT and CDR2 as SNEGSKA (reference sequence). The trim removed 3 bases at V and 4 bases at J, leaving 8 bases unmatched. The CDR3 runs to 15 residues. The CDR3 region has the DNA TGCAGTGCTAGGAGGCCGGGACAGGGATCAGATACGCAGTATTTT. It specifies CSARRPGQGSDTQYF.

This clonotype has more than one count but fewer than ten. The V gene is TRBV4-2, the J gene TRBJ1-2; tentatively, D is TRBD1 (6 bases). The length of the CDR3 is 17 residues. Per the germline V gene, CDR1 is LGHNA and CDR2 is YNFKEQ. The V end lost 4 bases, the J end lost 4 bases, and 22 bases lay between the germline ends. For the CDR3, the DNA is TGTGCCAGCAGCCCCGGACTCCAACAGGGACGCGTCTATGGCTACACCTTC. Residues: CASSPGLQQGRVYGYTF.

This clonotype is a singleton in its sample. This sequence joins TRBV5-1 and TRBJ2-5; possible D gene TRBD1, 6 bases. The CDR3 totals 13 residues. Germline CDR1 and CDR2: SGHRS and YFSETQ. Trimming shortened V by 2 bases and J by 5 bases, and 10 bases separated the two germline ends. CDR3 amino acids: CASSLDRHETQYF. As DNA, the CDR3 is TGCGCCAGCAGCTTAGACAGGCACGAGACCCAGTACTTC.

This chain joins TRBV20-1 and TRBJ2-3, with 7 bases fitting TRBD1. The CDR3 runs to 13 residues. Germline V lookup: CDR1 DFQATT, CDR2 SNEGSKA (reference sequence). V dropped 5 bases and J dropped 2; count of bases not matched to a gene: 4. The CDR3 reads CSAWGQNTDTQYF. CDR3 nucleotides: TGCAGTGCTTGGGGACAGAACACAGATACGCAGTATTTT.

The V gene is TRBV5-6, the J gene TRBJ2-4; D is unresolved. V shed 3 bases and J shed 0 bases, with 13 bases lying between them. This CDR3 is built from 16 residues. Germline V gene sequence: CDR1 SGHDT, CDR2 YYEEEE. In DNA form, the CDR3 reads TGTGCCAGCAGCTCCTTCGCCCTACTAGCCAAAAACATTCAGTACTTC. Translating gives CASSSFALLAKNIQYF. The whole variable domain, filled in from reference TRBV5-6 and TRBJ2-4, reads DAGVTQSPTHLIKTRGQQVTLRCSPKSGHDTVSWYQQALGQGPQFIFQYYEEEERQRGNFPDRFSGHQFPNYSSELNVNALLLGDSALYLCASSSFALLAKNIQYFGAGTRLSVL.

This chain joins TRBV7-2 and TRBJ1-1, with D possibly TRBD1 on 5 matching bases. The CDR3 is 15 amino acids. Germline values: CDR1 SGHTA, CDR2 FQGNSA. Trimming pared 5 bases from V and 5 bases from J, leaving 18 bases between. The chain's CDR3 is CASSPGGGIGTEAFF. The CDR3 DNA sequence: TGTGCCAGCAGCCCGGGCGGGGGGATTGGGACTGAAGCTTTCTTT. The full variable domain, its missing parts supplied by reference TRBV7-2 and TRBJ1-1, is GAGVSQSPSNKVTEKGKDVELRCDPISGHTALYWYRQSLGQGLEFLIYFQGNSAPDKSGLPSDRFSAERTGGSVSTLTIQRTQQEDSAVYLCASSPGGGIGTEAFFGQGTRLTVV.

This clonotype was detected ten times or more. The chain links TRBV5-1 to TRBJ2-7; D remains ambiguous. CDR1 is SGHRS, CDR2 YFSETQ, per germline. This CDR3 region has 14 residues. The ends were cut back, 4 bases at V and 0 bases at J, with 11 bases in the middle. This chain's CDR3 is CASSLISGSYEQYF. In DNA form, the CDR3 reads TGCGCCAGCAGCCTTATTTCGGGCTCCTACGAGCAGTACTTC.